This section outlines one T cell receptor beta chain sequence together with its context. Its antigen target is currently unknown. This specimen comes from a study of cytomegalovirus exposure and HLA in healthy donors (dated by TCRdb to about 2017). For context, the study as a whole: In an earlier analysis of some 550 of the donors, around 290 Gb of sequence data and some 100 million unique TCR beta sequences from roughly 180 million T cells were reported. Among some 400 genotyped donors of the cohort, an average of approximately 250,000 unique TCR beta nucleotide sequences were sequenced per donor, around a sixth of them non-productive. Donor age, sex, ethnicity and CMV serostatus were compiled together with the repertoire data. To predict cytomegalovirus infection status, the study brought together high-throughput TCR immunosequencing, statistical association of individual TCRs with disease status, and machine learning. An early release that covered roughly 600 HLA-typed donors contained approximately 300 gigabases of sequencing data and about 93 million unique TCR sequences. A later analysis re-analyzed previously published TCR beta repertoires from 650 to 800 donors and added high-resolution HLA genotyping to study TCR occurrence patterns. In addition to the first cohort of approximately 670 subjects, a separate validation cohort of 120 different subjects was used. The study aimed to test whether cataloging public T cell receptors could reveal signatures of past pathogen exposure. In a later genetic analysis, genome-wide SNP genotypes for about 65% of the 666 donors were used, and that subset was treated as a discovery cohort. Both class I and class II loci were covered by HLA typing, at four-digit resolution. Every repertoire in the discovery cohort had been generated on one and the same sequencing platform. In the later analysis, no new phenotypic data were used to find candidate immune exposures; instead, reliance was placed on TCR beta sequences and their occurrence across donors. The number of typed donors differed by locus: about 620-640 for A, B, C, DRB1 and DQB1; some 500 for DQA1; around 610 for DPA1; and about 470 for DPB1. To decide whether each TCR beta V gene segment behaved as functional or pseudogenic, an earlier analysis of some 540 of the donors relied on high-throughput TCR beta sequencing. Of the roughly 420 genotyped donors, less than 90% were placed in the genetic ancestry cluster associated with self-reported Caucasian donors. Using immunosequencing, the study profiled T cell repertoires from 500 to 800 subjects and related those repertoires to cytomegalovirus serostatus. Roughly five DR-DQ haplotypes were handled as single units for association and clustering, since linkage in the cohort was strong. Findings and caveats that apply to the study as a whole: In vitro tests confirmed that a few of the cytomegalovirus-associated TCR beta chains recognize cytomegalovirus antigens. In a later genetic analysis, fewer N-insertions in productive TCRs were reported among donors in an Asian-associated ancestry cluster than the 666-donor mean. A later analysis found that TCR association rates varied across HLA loci, with DRB1 alleles showing the most associated TCRs and HLA-C alleles the fewest. Around 16 rarely observed V segments, including chromosome 9 orphons, were excluded from the earlier analysis of 550 to 700 of the donors because counts were too low. The 87-base-pair reads could not distinguish some IMGT-functional V segments, including TRBV6-2 and TRBV6-3, so those segments were excluded. For the cohort, immune exposure information was limited to CMV serostatus. Only TCR beta chains were sequenced in this cohort, and the absence of alpha or paired-chain data limited detectable features. At a false discovery rate of 0.05, a later analysis linked around 17,000 TCR beta sequences to specific HLA alleles. Roughly uniform sequencing depth across donors was assumed in presence/absence analyses, although this assumption may not hold. Because some donors lacked HLA typing at each locus, the association tests relied only on the typed subset. According to a later analysis, parvovirus B19, influenza, CMV and Epstein-Barr virus appeared linked to several top co-occurrence clusters. Most CMV-associated TCR beta chains appeared to be HLA-restricted in a later analysis, and the HLA associations seemed to be driven largely by CMV exposure. In the study, some 160 TCR beta chains were listed as associated with cytomegalovirus. When HLA alleles, especially DR and DQ, strongly co-occurred, attributing TCR associations to individual alleles was difficult. In an earlier analysis of about 550 of the donors, most TCR beta V segments were observed in productive rearrangements about 87% or about 30% of the time, broadly matching IMGT annotations. Correlated functional status among segregating V segments might be attributable to linkage disequilibrium, but an unknown experimental factor could not be ruled out. V-gene and J-gene trimming of TCR beta chains was associated with a missense DCLRE1C variant in a later genetic analysis, and the association was replicated in an independent cohort. The classifier was reported to diagnose cytomegalovirus status with high specificity and sensitivity in both the original and validation cohorts. In a later analysis, HLA-associated TCR beta chains showed more clonal expansion and lower generation probabilities than non-associated chains that were equally common. Most TCR sequences were seen in very few donors, while some public TCRs were found in many individuals. The sequencing pipeline was judged likely to have produced a cluster of highly shared sequence variants as a technical artifact. According to the authors, the approach could potentially be generalized to other disease states and immunological phenotypes. A further reported finding was that TCR beta sequences accurately predicted the HLA-A and HLA-B alleles for most subjects in the first cohort.

The cohort was made up of approximately 700 healthy bone marrow donors. At the time of sampling, every cohort member was nominally healthy, though immune exposures that went unrecorded were likely present. The donor was CMV seropositive and belonged to the group of about 290 seropositive cohort members. A peripheral blood sample was collected from each donor, and TCR beta sequencing was performed on peripheral blood mononuclear cells. Genomic DNA extraction from the blood cell samples was performed with the Qiagen DNeasy Blood Extraction Kit. The germline V gene gives CDR1 as SGHAT and CDR2 as FQNNGV. Reading from cysteine to phenylalanine, the CDR3 counts 14 amino acids. Of the read, only the CDR3 DNA is kept; its 42 bases are in frame from base 1. The trim is 0 bases for V and 6 bases for J, with a gap of 9 bases between the germline ends. The library was made by the immunoSEQ multiplex PCR assay. A mixture of 60 forward primers for TCR Vbeta segments and 13 reverse primers for TCR Jbeta segments was used in the multiplex PCR. The CDR3 region of rearranged TCR beta genes was amplified from genomic DNA by a multiplex PCR assay. The Illumina HiSeq System was used to sequence the amplified TCR beta libraries as 87-base-pair reads. The authors' pipeline ran thus. A later analysis tallied 75 million to 85 million unique TCR beta chains across the 666 repertoires, and approximately 12 million of those chains were shared by two or more donors. Raw reads were error-corrected and collapsed into unique sequences with a nearest-neighbor algorithm that merged closely related sequences to remove PCR and sequencing errors. CDR3 sequences were aligned to IMGT reference sequences to assign V, D and J gene segments. For a sequence to be retained, a match of at least six nucleotides was required to both a V gene segment and a J gene segment. Rearrangements were called productive when the CDR3 lacked stop codons and stayed in frame with V and J; all others were non-productive. CDR3 was defined according to IMGT convention as the region running from the second conserved V-encoded cysteine to the conserved J-encoded phenylalanine. The earlier analysis of 587 of the donors excluded any sequence lacking an unambiguous match to a single V gene segment. An earlier analysis of approximately 590 of the donors called V segments functional above 56.7% productive rearrangements and segregating when the between-donor standard deviation exceeded 5%. A statistical classification framework was built to diagnose cytomegalovirus status from the catalog of TCR beta chain sequences. In a later analysis, V and J genes were assigned by comparing TCR nucleotide sequences against IMGT/GENE-DB human TR gene sequences. In a later analysis, CDR3 sequences and most-parsimonious VDJ recombination scenarios were assigned using the TCRdist pipeline. In a later analysis, every TCR beta chain was defined by the combination of its CDR3 amino acid sequence and its V-gene family, and reads without a unique V-gene family were dropped. To address suspected cross-contamination and a sequencing artifact, a later analysis removed several hundred highly shared, low-generation-probability nucleotide sequences. For each public chain, a later analysis derived a clonal expansion index from normalized ranks of inferred template counts within each repertoire. In a later analysis, generation probabilities were computed with a VDJ recombination model fitted to out-of-frame rearrangements, and the resulting probabilities were checked against IGoR. A later analysis scored TCR-TCR, TCR-HLA and TCR-CMV co-occurrence with hypergeometric tests, applying a repertoire-size bias correction to TCR pairs. A later analysis estimated false discovery rates by permuting HLA or CMV assignments 20 times. In a later analysis, co-occurring TCRs were grouped using DBSCAN, with TCRdist sequence similarity added in when clustering inside HLA-allele-positive subsets. For co-occurrence clustering, repertoires with fewer than 30,000 or more than 120,000 public chains were excluded, along with four or five repertoires with anomalous nucleotide sharing. Entries here come from immuneACCESS through TCRdb and include only in-frame sequences with V and J called. Some clones fail to appear in such tables; in the studies checked, an unresolved V gene covers under half of the shortfall, and the cause of the remainder is unknown. The DNA gave D and trimming, while V, J and clone size come from that table. The sample's table covers about 87,000 clones. The top ten hold roughly 15% of the sample.

The specimen was PBMCs. The source of this sequence is a man between 50 and 59 years old in good health and CMV-seropositive. This chain joins TRBV11-2 to TRBJ2-1, with no reliable assignment of the D segment. The CDR3 is CASSLDLVGNEQFF. The nucleotide sequence reads as follows: TGTGCCAGCAGCTTAGATCTAGTAGGCAATGAGCAGTTCTTC. Reference TRBV11-2 and TRBJ2-1 genes cover what lies past the CDR3, so the full variable domain is EAGVAQSPRYKIIEKRQSVAFWCNPISGHATLYWYQQILGQGPKLLIQFQNNGVVDDSQLPKDRFSAERLKGVDSTLKIQPAKLEDSAVYLCASSLDLVGNEQFFGPGTRLTVL.